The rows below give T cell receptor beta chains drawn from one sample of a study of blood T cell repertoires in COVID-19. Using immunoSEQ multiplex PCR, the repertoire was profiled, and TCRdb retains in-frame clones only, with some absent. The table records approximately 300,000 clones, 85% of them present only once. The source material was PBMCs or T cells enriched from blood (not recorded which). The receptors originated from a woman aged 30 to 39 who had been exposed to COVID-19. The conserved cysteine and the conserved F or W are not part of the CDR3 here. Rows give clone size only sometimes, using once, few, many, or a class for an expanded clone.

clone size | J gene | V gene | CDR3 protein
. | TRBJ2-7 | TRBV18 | ASSQNPGQLSLYEQY
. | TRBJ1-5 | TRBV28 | ASTDPGTGFNQPQH
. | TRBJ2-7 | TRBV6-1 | ASSDLQGGYEQY
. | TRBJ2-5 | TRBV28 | ASSPALAGGKETQY
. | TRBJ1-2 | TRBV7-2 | ASSTGSGVGYGYT
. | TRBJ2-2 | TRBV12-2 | ASRLAKGTGSPSGELF
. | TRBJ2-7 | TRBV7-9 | ASSQLAIYEQY
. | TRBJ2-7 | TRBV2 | ASSEQGVSEQY
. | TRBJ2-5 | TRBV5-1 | ASSSTGGRETQY
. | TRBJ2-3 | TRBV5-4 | ASSHTPGQGVKGTQY
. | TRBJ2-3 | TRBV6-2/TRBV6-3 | ASSSGMTSGATDTQY
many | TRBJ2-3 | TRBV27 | ASSSSGTGPTDTQY
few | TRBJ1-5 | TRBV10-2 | ASTSGGNQPQH
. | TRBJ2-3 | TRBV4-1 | ASSQEEGSVYTDTQY
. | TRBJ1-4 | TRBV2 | ASRAGKANEKLF
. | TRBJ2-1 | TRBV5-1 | ASSLGPAGESDEQF
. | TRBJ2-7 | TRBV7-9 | ASSLGEGSRWWEQY
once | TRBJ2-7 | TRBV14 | ASAGGGSYEQY
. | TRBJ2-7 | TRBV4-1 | ASSHSGFYEQY
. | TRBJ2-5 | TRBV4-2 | ASSQDWRAFGEETQY
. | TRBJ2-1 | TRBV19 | ASTPSLAGVNNEQF
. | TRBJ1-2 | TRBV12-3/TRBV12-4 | ASSLGGGGYT
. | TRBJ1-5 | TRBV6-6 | ASSKTGAEGPQH
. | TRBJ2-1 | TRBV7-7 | ASSSGTSGTNEQF
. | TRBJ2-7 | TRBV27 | ASSKHYSGTGNSEQY
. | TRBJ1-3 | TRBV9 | ASSVDGGNTIY
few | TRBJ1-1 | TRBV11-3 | ASSTGQGAGGNTEAF
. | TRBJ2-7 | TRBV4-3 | ASSQQMSSYEQY
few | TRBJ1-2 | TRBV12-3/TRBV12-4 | ASSPGQGYGYT
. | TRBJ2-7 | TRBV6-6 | ASSPPLAGVSYEQY
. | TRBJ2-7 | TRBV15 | ATSRARRVDEQY
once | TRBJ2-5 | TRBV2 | ASSEEETQY
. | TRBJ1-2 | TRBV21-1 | ASSKVRQGGYGYT
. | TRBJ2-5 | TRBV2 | ASSGRPAGGGETQY
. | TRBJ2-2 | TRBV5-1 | ASNRGTGGHGELF
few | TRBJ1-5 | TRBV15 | ATSRARVSNQPQH
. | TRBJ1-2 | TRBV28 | ASSVTGGFYGYT
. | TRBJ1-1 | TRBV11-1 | ASSLDRITEAF
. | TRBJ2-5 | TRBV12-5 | ASGLGSGSAETQY
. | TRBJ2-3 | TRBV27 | ASSTLRDRGTDTQY
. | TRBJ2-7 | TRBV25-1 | ASSEKLYEQY
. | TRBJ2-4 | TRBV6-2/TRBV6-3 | ASSYDRGRLLAKNIQY
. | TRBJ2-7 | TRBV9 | ASSAMGLANEQY
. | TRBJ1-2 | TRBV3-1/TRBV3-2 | ASSRTGGAGYT
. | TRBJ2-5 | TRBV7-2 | ASSLVSGQGAKTQY
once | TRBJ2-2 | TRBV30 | AWSVRGATGELF
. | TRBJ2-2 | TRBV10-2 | ASQGLVETGELF
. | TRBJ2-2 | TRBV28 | ASSLNTGELF
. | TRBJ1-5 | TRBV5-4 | ASSSFNSNQPQH
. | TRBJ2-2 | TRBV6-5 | ASSYRGNTGELF
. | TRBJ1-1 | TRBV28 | ASSSDRGMVEAF
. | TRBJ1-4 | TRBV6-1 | ASSEGAGGGNEKLF
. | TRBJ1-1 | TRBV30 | AWSVWDREAEAF
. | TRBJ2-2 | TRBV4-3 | ASSQEPGQGSFGAGELF
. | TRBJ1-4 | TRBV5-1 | ASSLRSTQNLRNEKLF
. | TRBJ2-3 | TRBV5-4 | ASSPRQGSDTQY
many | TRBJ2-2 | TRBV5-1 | ASSFGLSGNTGELF